A single sample is the source of the 10 T cell receptor beta chains below, sequenced in a study of T cells in Graves' hyperthyroidism and ophthalmopathy. Template material for amplifying TCR beta CDR3 regions consisted of RNA transcripts. When the TCR CDR3 underwent first-round RT-PCR, the HTBI primer set was used. TCRdb itself ran the multiplex PCR reads through MiXCR, one entry per CDR3 protein. There are a few hundred thousand distinct CDR3 sequences in the sample; less than 20% occur only once, and 28% lies in the top ten. The sequencing input was blood. These receptors all come from a woman aged 18-29 years with Graves' hyperthyroidism that later progressed to Graves' ophthalmopathy.

This clonotype showed up many times. V is TRBV6-2 or TRBV6-3 and J is TRBJ2-1; 10 nucleotides align to TRBD2. With V trimmed by 0 bases and J by 8 bases, 13 bases remained unmatched. This CDR3 comprises 18 residues. Per the germline V gene, CDR1 is MNHEY and CDR2 is SVGEGT. Written as DNA, the CDR3 is TGTGCCAGCAGTTACTCTTCTTGGGCTAGCGGGAGTTCCGATGAGCAGTTCTTC. Protein product: CASSYSSWASGSSDEQFF.

The chain has TRBV6-1 and TRBJ2-5; 9 bases match TRBD2. The J call may be in error: the DNA end matches TRBJ2-1 better. The CDR3 consists of 10 residues. From germline, CDR1 is MNHNS and CDR2 SASEGT. Here the CDR3 reads CASAGTSQFF. Written as DNA, the CDR3 is TGTGCCAGCGCCGGGACTAGCCAGTTCTTC.

A few counts support this clonotype. V gene TRBV6-2 or TRBV6-3 combines with J gene TRBJ1-4, with 10 bases identical to TRBD1. Germline trimming cut 0 bases from V and 6 bases from J; bases unmatched to any gene: 4. The CDR3 is 16 amino acids. Looked up from germline, CDR1 is MNHEY and CDR2 is SVGEGT. The CDR3 protein is CASSYSPGTGDEKLFF. CDR3 DNA: TGTGCCAGCAGTTACTCCCCCGGGACAGGGGATGAAAAACTGTTTTTT.

This clonotype has at least ten counts. The CDR3 is CASSKRDSYYGYTF. In DNA, the CDR3 is TGTGCCAGCAGCAAACGGGACAGTTACTATGGCTACACCTTC. The V and J genes are TRBV6-1 and TRBJ1-2; 7 bases fit TRBD1. V shed 6 bases and J 3 bases; nucleotides not matched to a gene: 7. The CDR3 covers 14 residues. From germline, CDR1 is MNHNS and CDR2 SASEGT.

This clonotype was counted ten times or more. The chain carries TRBV5-1 and TRBJ2-7; no clear D gene. The CDR3 covers 12 residues. V dropped 7 bases and J dropped 2 bases, with 10 bases sitting between them. The germline V gene encodes CDR1 SGHRS and CDR2 YFSETQ. CDR3 in DNA: TGCGCCAGCGGGCGCGGAGCCTACGAGCAGTACTTC. Translated, it gives CASGRGAYEQYF.

This clonotype was detected many times. V usage is TRBV11-2 and J usage is TRBJ2-2; 7 bases align to TRBD2. Germline CDR1 SGHAT, CDR2 FQNNGV. The length of the CDR3 is 11 residues. V was clipped by 9 bases and J by 8 bases; unmatched bases: 3. The CDR3: CASGRVGELFF. The CDR3 nucleotides are TGTGCCAGTGGGAGGGTTGGGGAGCTGTTTTTT.

At least ten counts were recorded for this clonotype. V usage is TRBV7-6 and J usage is TRBJ2-7; D is possibly TRBD2 (5 bases). CDR1 and CDR2 (germline): SGHVS, FNYEAQ. Deletions cut 1 base from V and 0 bases from J, with 13 bases between. The CDR3 totals 16 residues. Here the CDR3 reads CASSLVGRGSSYEQYF. The CDR3 DNA follows: TGTGCCAGCAGCTTAGTGGGTCGAGGGAGCTCCTACGAGCAGTACTTC.

V is TRBV6-1 and J is TRBJ2-3; no definite D call. The length of the CDR3 is 16 residues. Germline-derived CDR1 and CDR2 are MNHNS and SASEGT. Trimming cost V 2 bases and J 0 bases, with 12 bases left between them. The CDR3 sequence is CASSEYVKRSTDTQYF. CDR3 nucleotides: TGTGCCAGCAGTGAATATGTTAAAAGGAGCACAGATACGCAGTATTTT.

This clonotype has ten or more counts. This chain links TRBV12-3 or TRBV12-4 with TRBJ1-2, with unresolved D. This CDR3 has 16 residues. The V gene lost 6 bases and the J gene lost 5 bases, with 22 bases spanning the gap. The CDR3 loop reads CASSYTKTASLYGYTF. DNA of the CDR3: TGTGCCAGCAGCTATACGAAGACGGCTTCTCTGTATGGCTACACCTTC.

This clonotype was picked up a small number of times. V and J are TRBV27 and TRBJ1-5, with a tentative D call TRBD1 (6 bases). Trimming removed 6 bases from V and 5 bases from J, with 14 bases in between. In germline, CDR1 is MNHEY, CDR2 SMNVEV (reference sequence). The CDR3 is made up of 14 amino acids. The CDR3 spells CASSPIRGDQPQHF. CDR3 bases: TGTGCCAGCAGCCCAATCAGGGGTGATCAGCCCCAGCATTTT.